This TCR beta chain was obtained from a study of blood T cells in healthy people across ages. After removal of 5 bases from V and 5 bases from J, the junction contained 10 bases not matched to a gene. The CDR3 consists of 14 residues. Germline V gene data show CDR1 as SQVTM and CDR2 as ANQGSEA. The authors ran a second PCR of roughly 6 to 11 cycles using a sample-barcoded 5' primer and a J-beta primer mix. TCRdb reanalysed the 5' RACE reads using MiXCR and keeps one entry per CDR3 protein. The top ten clones hold 20% to 25% of a sample with approximately 730,000 distinct CDR3 sequences, roughly 47% of them seen once.

The TCR originated in a woman in her sixties in good health. This chain uses TRBV29-1 with TRBJ2-3; 7 bases are a match to TRBD2. The sample consisted of blood. The CDR3 DNA reads as TGCAGCGTTTCGACTAGTGGGAGGGTAGATACGCAGTATTTT. Protein: CSVSTSGRVDTQYF.